One and the same sample provided the 19 T cell receptor beta chains below, sequenced in a study of shared clonotypes between healthy human individuals. The method was immunoSEQ multiplex PCR; TCRdb's version includes in-frame clones alone and lacks a portion of them. The table lists roughly 2,300,000 clones, around 92% of them singletons. Sequenced input: naive CD4+ T cells from PBMCs. Subset given: CD45RA+ positively selected. The source is a man aged 18 to 35 in good health. Some clones in this sample may be carry-over from other donors' samples.

The gene calls are TRBV2 and TRBJ1-1; the D gene is possibly TRBD1 (5 bases). This CDR3 comprises 14 residues. CDR1 and CDR2 (germline): SNHLY, FYNNEI. V was trimmed by 7 bases and J by 2 bases, leaving 14 bases between them. The CDR3 DNA reads as TGTGCCAGCACCCAGACAGATACAAACACTGAAGCTTTCTTT. It translates to CASTQTDTNTEAFF.

The chain is built from TRBV7-9 and TRBJ2-5, with D perhaps matching TRBD1 (6 bases). Germline lookup yields CDR1 SEHNR and CDR2 FQNEAQ (reference sequence). The CDR3 length is 14 residues. Trimming pared 1 base from V and 5 bases from J, leaving 11 bases between. DNA of the CDR3: TGTGCCAGCAGCTTAGTAGGGGGTTTTGAGACCCAGTACTTC. This sequence encodes CASSLVGGFETQYF.

As for this clone: The same CDR3 can be traced to other DNA sequences in this sample. This chain joins TRBV25-1 and TRBJ2-2; D is unclear. The ends were cut back, 3 bases at V and 2 bases at J, with 7 bases in the middle. CDR1 is MGHDK, CDR2 SYGVNS, per germline. The CDR3 length is 14 residues. The CDR3 loop reads CASSEYPNTGELFF. As DNA, the CDR3 is TGTGCCAGCAGTGAGTACCCTAACACCGGGGAGCTGTTTTTT.

The V and J genes are TRBV6-6 and TRBJ2-1, with 13 positions matching TRBD2. The CDR3 runs to 16 residues. V shed 5 bases, J shed 3 bases, and the junction held 4 bases outside the gene matches. Per the germline V gene, CDR1 is MNHNY and CDR2 is SVGAGI (reference sequence). The CDR3: CASSKLAGGIYNEQFF. The CDR3 DNA reads TGTGCCAGCAGTAAACTAGCGGGAGGGATCTACAATGAGCAGTTCTTC.

V is TRBV6-6 and J is TRBJ2-7, with 7 nucleotides matching TRBD2. The CDR3 runs to 13 residues. CDR1 is MNHNY and CDR2 is SVGAGI in the germline V gene (reference sequence). Losses at the gene ends were 6 bases for V and 1 base for J; bases not matched to a gene: 3. CDR3: CASSQRDSYEQYF. The DNA of the CDR3 is TGTGCCAGCAGCCAGCGGGATTCCTACGAGCAGTACTTC.

The chain has TRBV7-9 and TRBJ2-3; D is perhaps TRBD2 (7 bases). The CDR3 loop spans 17 amino acids. Trimming cost V 4 bases and J 4 bases, with 21 bases left between them. The germline V gene encodes CDR1 SEHNR and CDR2 FQNEAQ (reference sequence). CDR3 residues: CASSWRGDYKDSDTQYF. CDR3 sequence (DNA): TGTGCCAGCAGCTGGAGGGGGGACTACAAAGATTCAGATACGCAGTATTTT.

This rearrangement joins TRBV9 to TRBJ2-3; D is uncertain. This CDR3 is 15 amino acids long. Trimming stripped 0 bases from V and 0 bases from J, with 8 bases between. Germline CDR1 SGDLS, CDR2 YYNGEE. As DNA, the CDR3 is TGTGCCAGCAGCGTAGGTAAAATCAGCACAGATACGCAGTATTTT. This codes for CASSVGKISTDTQYF.

J is TRBJ2-7 and V is TRBV28, with 15 positions matching TRBD2. Trimming cost V 11 bases and J 0 bases; bases outside gene matches: 20. The germline V gene has CDR1 MDHEN and CDR2 SYDVKM. This CDR3 is 20 amino acids long. The CDR3 here is CAPEEPPGTSGRIGSYEQYF. The CDR3 DNA sequence: TGTGCCCCGGAAGAACCCCCCGGGACTAGCGGGAGGATAGGCTCCTACGAGCAGTACTTC.

V is TRBV7-3 and J is TRBJ2-3; 8 bases match TRBD2. This CDR3 has 16 residues. Trimming removed 5 bases from V and 7 bases from J; junction bases left unmatched: 14. Germline V lookup: CDR1 SGHTA, CDR2 FQGTGA. The CDR3 region is CASSPHEERETHTQYF. CDR3 in DNA: TGTGCCAGCAGCCCCCATGAGGAGCGGGAGACGCATACGCAGTATTTT.

The chain joins TRBV7-9 to TRBJ2-5; D may be TRBD1 or TRBD2 (5 bases each). CDR1 is SEHNR and CDR2 is FQNEAQ in the germline V gene (reference sequence). The CDR3 runs to 14 residues. The V end was cut by 5 bases, the J end by 1 base, with 11 bases between. The CDR3 DNA follows: TGTGCCAGCAGCACCGGGACGGCCCAAGAGACCCAGTACTTC. This translates into CASSTGTAQETQYF.

The chain joins TRBV4-1 to TRBJ2-3; 14 bases map to TRBD2. Unmatched junction bases numbered 4, after V lost 2 bases and J lost 3 bases. The CDR3 runs to 17 residues. Germline V gene sequence: CDR1 MGHRA, CDR2 YSYEKL. CDR3 in amino acids: CASSQRLAGGPTDTQYF. Written as DNA, the CDR3 is TGCGCCAGCAGCCAAAGACTAGCGGGAGGGCCAACAGATACGCAGTATTTT.

The rearrangement joins TRBV19 to TRBJ1-2; TRBD1 matches 9 bases. Germline CDR1 LNHDA, CDR2 SQIVND (reference sequence). The CDR3 has 11 residues. Losses at the gene ends were 5 bases for V and 12 bases for J; bases not matched to a gene: 4. CDR3 sequence reads: CASSAGQGHTF. CDR3 nucleotides: TGTGCCAGTAGTGCCGGACAGGGGCACACCTTC.

V is TRBV10-3 and J is TRBJ2-7; weak D call: TRBD2 (6 bases). Germline V gene data show CDR1 as ENHRY and CDR2 as SYGVKD. V lost 6 bases and J lost 2, with 11 bases in between. CDR3 length: 13 amino acids. The CDR3 DNA reads as TGTGCCATCAGCCGGGAGAGCACCTACGAGCAGTACTTC. The encoded protein is CAISRESTYEQYF.

The chain has TRBV7-2 and TRBJ1-2; 9 bases align to TRBD1. The CDR3 is made up of 14 amino acids. Trimming removed 5 bases from V and 6 bases from J; junction bases left unmatched: 7. The germline CDR1 and CDR2 sequences are SGHTA and FQGNSA. This CDR3 reads CASSKKQGADGYTF. CDR3 DNA: TGTGCCAGCAGCAAGAAACAGGGGGCAGATGGCTACACCTTC. Full variable domain (rest looked up from reference TRBV7-2 and TRBJ1-2): GAGVSQSPSNKVTEKGKDVELRCDPISGHTALYWYRQSLGQGLEFLIYFQGNSAPDKSGLPSDRFSAERTGGSVSTLTIQRTQQEDSAVYLCASSKKQGADGYTFGSGTRLTVV.

The chain carries TRBV28 and TRBJ1-5; TRBD1 agrees at 8 bases. Germline V lookup: CDR1 MDHEN, CDR2 SYDVKM. The ends lost 2 bases at V and 9 bases at J; junction bases unmatched: 12. The CDR3 covers 16 residues. CDR3 DNA sequence: TGTGCCAGCAGTTTACCCTTAGGACAGGGCGGGTTGCCCCAGCATTTT. It encodes CASSLPLGQGGLPQHF.

V is TRBV5-1 and J is TRBJ2-2; D is uncertain. Looked up from germline, CDR1 is SGHRS and CDR2 is YFSETQ. The CDR3 has 12 amino acids. Trimming left V 6 bases short and J 5 bases short, with 8 bases between. For the CDR3, the DNA is TGCGCCAGCACGCTATTGACCGGGGAGCTGTTTTTT. Amino acids: CASTLLTGELFF.

The chain carries TRBV5-1 and TRBJ1-2, with 10 bases lining up with TRBD1. After removal of 4 bases from V and 2 bases from J, the junction contained 5 bases not matched to a gene. Per the germline V gene, CDR1 is SGHRS and CDR2 is YFSETQ. This CDR3 spans 15 amino acids. DNA for the CDR3: TGCGCCAGCAGCCTCGGACAGGGGGGCAACTATGGCTACACCTTC. This sequence encodes CASSLGQGGNYGYTF.

The rearrangement links TRBV4-2 to TRBJ1-2; no firm D call. In germline, CDR1 is LGHNA, CDR2 YNFKEQ. This CDR3 has 14 residues. V lost 4 bases, J lost 4 bases, and 13 bases lay in between. The CDR3 DNA reads TGTGCCAGCAGCCCTCAACCAGGAATCTATGGCTACACCTTC. Translated, it gives CASSPQPGIYGYTF.

This sequence joins TRBV28 and TRBJ1-3; D uncertain. The V gene's germline CDR1 is MDHEN and CDR2 SYDVKM. CDR3 size: 12 residues. Trimming removed 6 bases at V and 4 bases at J, with 7 bases between. Written as DNA, the CDR3 is TGTGCCAGCAGAACGCCGGGAAACACCATATATTTT. This encodes CASRTPGNTIYF.